Listed below are T cell receptor beta chains from one sample, sequenced in a study of OX40 agonist ivuxolimab in advanced cancers. The repertoire was sequenced with immunoSEQ multiplex PCR; TCRdb's copy has only in-frame clones and lacks some. The sample records tens of thousands of clones, 80% to 90% being singletons. The material was CD4+ or CD8+ T cells sorted from blood, obtained in a trial of the OX40 agonist ivuxolimab. These receptors were obtained from an adult with an advanced solid tumor such as melanoma, head and neck, liver or kidney cancer. Both conserved end residues are part of each CDR3. Each record gives: D gene, clone size, J gene, V gene, CDR3 protein, CDR3 DNA. The D gene is left open where the match is weak. Clone size appears in some rows only: once, few, many, or a class for an expanded clone.

>TRBD2|-|TRBJ2-7|TRBV30
CAWSRGLAGGLSTFGEQYF
TGTGCCTGGAGCCGGGGACTAGCGGGGGGGCTATCGACATTCGGCGAGCAGTACTTC
>-|-|TRBJ2-5|TRBV5-6
CASSLIDRLQETQYF
TGTGCCAGCAGCCTCATCGACCGACTCCAAGAGACCCAGTACTTC
>-|-|TRBJ2-5|TRBV30
CAWSPQTKETQYF
TGTGCCTGGAGTCCCCAGACTAAAGAGACCCAGTACTTC
>-|-|TRBJ1-5|TRBV28
CASRIPGGPHQPQHF
TGTGCCAGCCGTATTCCAGGAGGCCCTCATCAGCCCCAGCATTTT
>-|-|TRBJ1-1|TRBV9
CASSVAQVTEAFF
TGTGCCAGCAGCGTAGCACAAGTCACTGAAGCTTTCTTT
>-|-|TRBJ2-1|TRBV29-1
CSVEGTQYNEQFF
TGCAGCGTTGAAGGGACCCAATACAATGAGCAGTTCTTC
>-|-|TRBJ1-1|TRBV16
CASRLTGTMNTEAFF
TGTGCCAGCAGACTTACAGGAACTATGAACACTGAAGCTTTCTTT
>TRBD1|-|TRBJ1-2|TRBV6-5
CASSRQGGNGYTF
TGTGCCAGCTCCCGACAGGGTGGGAATGGCTACACCTTC
>-|-|TRBJ2-7|TRBV28
CASSLEAGIYEQYF
TGTGCCAGCAGTTTAGAGGCGGGAATCTACGAGCAGTACTTC
>-|-|TRBJ1-4|TRBV5-1
CASRWTGGGEKLFF
TGCGCCAGCAGGTGGACGGGGGGAGGCGAAAAACTGTTTTTT
>TRBD1|-|TRBJ1-2|TRBV4-1
CASSTGTGNYGYTF
TGCGCCAGCAGTACCGGGACAGGGAACTATGGCTACACCTTC
>-|-|TRBJ1-5|TRBV18
CASSPPGGRASNQPQHF
TGTGCCAGCTCACCACCCGGGGGTAGGGCGAGCAATCAGCCCCAGCATTTT
>TRBD1|-|TRBJ1-5|TRBV5-6
CASSRGDRNQPQHF
TGTGCCAGCAGCCGGGGGGACAGGAATCAGCCCCAGCATTTT
>-|once|TRBJ2-2|TRBV25-1
CASSTYTGELFF
TGTGCCAGCAGTACATACACCGGGGAGCTGTTTTTT
>-|-|TRBJ2-1|TRBV7-2
CASSLEQAYNEQFF
TGTGCCAGCAGCCTCGAACAGGCCTACAATGAGCAGTTCTTC
>TRBD1|-|TRBJ1-2|TRBV28
CASSRGTGSNYGYTF
TGTGCCAGCAGCCGTGGGACAGGCTCTAACTATGGCTACACCTTC
>-|few|TRBJ2-1|TRBV12-5
CASGLGQSSYNEQFF
TGTGCTAGTGGTTTAGGACAGAGCTCCTACAATGAGCAGTTCTTC
>-|-|TRBJ1-5|TRBV30
CAWNRGSNQPQHF
TGTGCCTGGAATCGGGGAAGCAATCAGCCCCAGCATTTT
>-|-|TRBJ2-7|TRBV5-6
CASSLGTVYEQYF
TGTGCCAGCAGCTTGGGTACAGTATACGAGCAGTACTTC
>-|medium-sized|TRBJ1-2|TRBV5-4
CASSPSGRALGGYTF
TGTGCCAGCAGCCCTTCGGGAAGGGCCCTGGGTGGCTACACCTTC
>TRBD2|few|TRBJ2-1|TRBV4-3
CASSQAGGGAYNEQFF
TGCGCCAGCAGCCAAGCCGGCGGGGGGGCCTACAATGAGCAGTTCTTC
>TRBD1|-|TRBJ1-1|TRBV6-5
CASSFRDSMNTEAFF
TGTGCCAGCAGCTTCCGGGACAGCATGAACACTGAAGCTTTCTTT
>TRBD1|once|TRBJ2-7|TRBV6-5
CASSYLRTGVDEQYF
TGTGCCAGCAGTTACCTAAGGACAGGGGTGGACGAGCAGTACTTC
>TRBD1|-|TRBJ2-5|TRBV4-2
CASSRSAQGAGETQYF
TGTGCCAGCAGTCGCTCCGCCCAGGGGGCAGGGGAGACCCAGTACTTC
>-|once|TRBJ1-5|TRBV6-4
CASSVWENQPQHF
TGTGCCAGCAGTGTTTGGGAGAATCAGCCCCAGCATTTT
>-|-|TRBJ2-1|TRBV18
CASSPPVGRTTGYNEQFF
TGTGCCAGCTCACCACCGGTCGGACGGACAACAGGCTACAATGAGCAGTTCTTC
>-|-|TRBJ2-5|TRBV6-1
CASRADRDQETQYF
TGTGCCAGCAGGGCGGACAGAGATCAAGAGACCCAGTACTTC
>TRBD2|-|TRBJ2-7|TRBV7-2
CASSSTSGTYEQYF
TGTGCCAGCAGCTCGACTAGCGGTACCTACGAGCAGTACTTC
>-|-|TRBJ1-1|TRBV6-6
CASTRQLLNTEAFF
TGTGCCAGCACCCGACAGCTACTGAACACTGAAGCTTTCTTT
>-|-|TRBJ1-2|TRBV5-1
CASSLGGTGLYGYTF
TGCGCCAGCAGCTTGGGAGGAACAGGGTTATATGGCTACACCTTC
>-|-|TRBJ1-5|TRBV30
CAWSVNRANQPQHF
TGTGCCTGGAGTGTGAATAGGGCCAATCAGCCCCAGCATTTT
>-|many|TRBJ1-3|TRBV10-3
CAIRAITKYGNTIYF
TGTGCCATCAGGGCTATTACCAAGTATGGAAACACCATATATTTT
>-|-|TRBJ1-5|TRBV5-1
CASSFGGVNQPQHF
TGCGCCAGCAGCTTCGGGGGGGTGAATCAGCCCCAGCATTTT
>-|-|TRBJ2-5|TRBV11-3
CASSLSLGETQYF
TGTGCCAGCAGCCTCAGCCTAGGCGAGACCCAGTACTTC
>-|-|TRBJ1-1|TRBV10-3
CAISGTGNTEAFF
TGTGCCATCAGTGGAACAGGGAACACTGAAGCTTTCTTT
>TRBD1|-|TRBJ1-1|TRBV7-9
CASSLNRGSSAFF
TGTGCCAGCAGCTTGAACAGGGGTTCGTCCGCTTTCTTT
>-|-|TRBJ2-7|TRBV29-1
CSVDKGLNEQYF
TGCAGCGTTGACAAGGGGCTCAACGAGCAGTACTTC
>TRBD2|-|TRBJ2-1|TRBV11-2
CASSRTRAYGEQFF
TGTGCCAGCAGCCGGACTAGGGCCTACGGTGAGCAGTTCTTC
>-|-|TRBJ2-7|TRBV6-5
CASRQTLTGATQQYF
TGTGCCAGCAGACAGACACTGACAGGAGCTACGCAGCAGTACTTC
>TRBD2|-|TRBJ2-3|TRBV11-3
CASSRGTEAGRGSQYF
TGTGCCAGCAGCCGCGGGACGGAAGCGGGGCGCGGATCGCAGTATTTT
>-|-|TRBJ2-3|TRBV2
CASTSGPWDLTDTQYF
TGTGCCAGCACTTCTGGGCCATGGGACCTTACAGATACGCAGTATTTT
>TRBD1|-|TRBJ2-2|TRBV7-2
CASSFGPTGTNTGELFF
TGTGCCAGCAGCTTCGGACCGACAGGGACGAACACCGGGGAGCTGTTTTTT
>-|-|TRBJ1-5|TRBV9
CASEGQPQHF
TGTGCCAGCGAGGGTCAGCCCCAGCATTTT
>TRBD1|-|TRBJ2-7|TRBV7-2
CASSRYQGVSFEQYF
TGTGCCAGCAGCCGCTACCAGGGGGTTAGCTTCGAGCAGTACTTC
>TRBD2|once|TRBJ2-6|TRBV27
CASSPIAGGLAFGANVLTF
TGTGCCAGCAGTCCGATAGCGGGAGGTCTCGCTTTTGGGGCCAACGTCCTGACTTTC
>-|-|TRBJ1-6|TRBV7-2
CASSLGGGTHHF
TGTGCCAGCAGCTTAGGGGGAGGGACTCACCACTTT
>TRBD1|-|TRBJ2-3|TRBV28
CASSLISGGGTDTQYF
TGTGCCAGCAGTTTAATTTCAGGGGGCGGCACAGATACGCAGTATTTT
>-|-|TRBJ1-1|TRBV19
CASSPTQNTEAFF
TGTGCCAGTAGTCCAACACAGAACACTGAAGCTTTCTTT